Listed below are T cell receptor beta chains from one sample, sequenced in a study of T-cell reconstitution after alpha-beta-depleted transplantation in children. From the PCR reads, TCRdb called clonotypes with MiXCR, one entry per CDR3 protein. The sample carries around 490,000 distinct CDR3 sequences, 9.5% to 12% recorded once. Material: PBMCs, mostly from graft donor cells, obtained 180 days after TCRalphabeta/CD19-depleted stem cell transplant. These receptors all come from a female patient between 2 and 15 years old who had a stem cell transplant for aplastic anemia, so the T cells may come from the graft donor. Both conserved end residues are part of each CDR3. Clone size is shown for a subset of rows, as once, few, many or a class of expanded clone.

>TRBV11-2|TRBJ2-1|many
CASSMGSSYNEQFF
>TRBV7-2|TRBJ1-6|.
CASSLGGGSSYNSPLHF
>TRBV11-2|TRBJ2-3|few
CASSTFRDSPDTQYF
>TRBV20-1|TRBJ1-2|.
CSANDRTNYGYTF
>TRBV2|TRBJ2-2|few
CASTLASNTGELFF
>TRBV28|TRBJ2-1|many
CASSLPREGGRASFWDEQFF
>TRBV9|TRBJ1-3|many
CASSVGSGSGNTIYF
>TRBV9|TRBJ2-1|many
CASSVEAGDYNEQFF
>TRBV7-2|TRBJ2-7|few
CASSLLGSPNEQYF
>TRBV24-1|TRBJ2-1|few
CATSGFGDREQFF
>TRBV20-1|TRBJ2-1|few
CSARVPGEQFF
>TRBV27|TRBJ1-2|.
CASSLTGWYGYTF
>TRBV21-1|TRBJ2-5|few
CASPYQETQYF
>TRBV10-3|TRBJ2-3|few
CAISPGTFTDTQYF
>TRBV11-2|TRBJ2-1|many
CASSPAEREQFF
>TRBV28|TRBJ2-1|.
CASSTWGLAGGFSYNEQFF
>TRBV20-1|TRBJ2-7|few
CSASATGREQYF
>TRBV20-1|TRBJ2-3|many
CSARVAGGDTQYF
>TRBV28|TRBJ2-1|many
CASSKGLADLYNEQFF
>TRBV5-1|TRBJ1-2|.
CASSWRDRGKANYGYTF